The clone carrying this T cell receptor (beta chain) is categorized as medium-sized. V was shortened by 6 bases and J by 8 bases, with 16 bases between the two germline ends. The germline V gene encodes CDR1 MNHNY and CDR2 SVGAGI (reference sequence). The CDR3 contains 13 residues. This record comes from a study of cytotoxic CD8 clonotypes in ibrutinib-treated CLL. Data came from immunoSEQ multiplex PCR; TCRdb stores just in-frame clones and leaves some out. This table has roughly 12,000 clones, about 81% appearing once. The origin of this receptor is a human donor with chronic lymphocytic leukemia. This chain joins TRBV6-6 and TRBJ1-2; D gene unclear. Sequencing used PBMCs, obtained at disease progression, from a patient treated with ibrutinib. The CDR3, as DNA: TGTGCCAGCAGCCCCGACCCTCGGGAAGGCTACACCTTC. It codes for CASSPDPREGYTF.